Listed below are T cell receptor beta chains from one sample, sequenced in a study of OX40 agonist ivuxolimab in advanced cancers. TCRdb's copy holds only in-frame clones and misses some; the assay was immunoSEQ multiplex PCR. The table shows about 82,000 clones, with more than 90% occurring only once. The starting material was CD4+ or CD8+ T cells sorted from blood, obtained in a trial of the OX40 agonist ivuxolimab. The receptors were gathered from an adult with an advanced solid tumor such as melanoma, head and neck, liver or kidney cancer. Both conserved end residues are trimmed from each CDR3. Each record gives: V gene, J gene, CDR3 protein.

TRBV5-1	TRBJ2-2	ASSFGLAGTGELF
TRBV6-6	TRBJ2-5	ASKTGNQETQY
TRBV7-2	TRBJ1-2	ASSLGSGDRYGYT
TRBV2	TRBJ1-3	ASSGTVGNTIY
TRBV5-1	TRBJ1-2	ATKGGPGTVADGYT
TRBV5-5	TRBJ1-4	ASSRDRGNEKLF
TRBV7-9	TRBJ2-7	ASSAGSGRSGDEQY
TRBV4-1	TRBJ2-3	ASSQDRDYSTDTQY
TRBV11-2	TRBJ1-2	ASSGTGGGGYT
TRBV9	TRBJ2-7	ASSTEGQGAYEQY
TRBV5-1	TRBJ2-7	ASSPDSSYEQY
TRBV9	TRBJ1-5	ASSVGTGSPQPQH
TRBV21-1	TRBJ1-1	ASSTDRAPTEAF
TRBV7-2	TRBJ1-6	ASSSMRTVNSPLH
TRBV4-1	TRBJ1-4	ASSQVEGQGREKLF
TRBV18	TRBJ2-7	ASSPRRGSHEQY
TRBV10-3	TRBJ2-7	AISDTGTNNYEQY
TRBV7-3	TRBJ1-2	ASSPGQGGAYGYT
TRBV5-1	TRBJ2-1	ASSRQGGTSSYNEQF
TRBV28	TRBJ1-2	ASSLGGGGLPNYGYT
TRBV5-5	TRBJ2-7	ASSLAPQTSGSSYEQY
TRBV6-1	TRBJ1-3	ASSDLAGNTIY
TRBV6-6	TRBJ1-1	ASSPRGGLGAF
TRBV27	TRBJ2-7	ASSLNAGVSYEQY
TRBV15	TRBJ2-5	ATSRDATSGETQY
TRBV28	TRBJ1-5	ASRYGPNQPQH
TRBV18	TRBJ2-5	ASQPAGEVQETQY
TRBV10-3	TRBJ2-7	AISGSSYEQY
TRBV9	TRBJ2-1	ASSPYTRQPYYYNEQF
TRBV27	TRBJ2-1	ASSSGVGKNEQF
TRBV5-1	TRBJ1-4	ASSLGQGMSEKLF
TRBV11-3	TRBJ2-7	ASSLGSATEQY
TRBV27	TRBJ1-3	ASSPGDIGTIY
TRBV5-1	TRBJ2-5	ASHGLLQETQY
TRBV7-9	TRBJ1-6	ASSSGQSSPLH
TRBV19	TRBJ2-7	ASTLSASRSDGEQY